Listed below are T cell receptor beta chains from one sample, sequenced in a study of T cells in Graves' hyperthyroidism and ophthalmopathy. MiXCR, applied by TCRdb to the multiplex PCR reads, yields one record per CDR3 protein. Of under 250,000 distinct CDR3 sequences listed, roughly a quarter are singletons. The sample taken for sequencing was blood. These receptors were taken from a woman between 40 and 55 years old with Graves' ophthalmopathy. CDR3s include the opening cysteine and the closing phenylalanine or tryptophan. Size tells how often a clone was seen (once, few, many) or the class of an expanded clone, and some rows leave it out.

>many|TRBV30
CAYSGTPYEQYF
>.|TRBV6-5
CTSSYNREQETQYF
>many|TRBV10-3
CATSGQADYGYTF
>few|TRBV4-2
CASSQDNWSLTSGRAYEQYF
>many|TRBV24-1
CATSPGGQEFGNTEAFF
>few|TRBV11-2
CASSLDEFSGRLNEQYF
>.|TRBV6-2/TRBV6-3
CASRKGLVGTQYF
>many|TRBV6-5
CASSYDLGYEQYF
>many|TRBV29-1
CSVDSSNSGSGTGELFF
>many|TRBV2
CASHRGFEGNTEAFF
>many|TRBV7-2
CASSSQGVNEQYF
>many|TRBV12-3/TRBV12-4
CASSLVSGGEGQPQHF
>.|TRBV14
CASLDRMNTEAFF
>many|TRBV12-3/TRBV12-4
CASSLWEVYTGELFF
>many|TRBV13
CASSSLRSGPKTEAFF
>.|TRBV27
CASSPPGKPYEQYF
>once|TRBV6-1
CASSEGQVSIGQYF
>few|TRBV7-9
CASSLTEGAGELFF
>few|TRBV18
CASSPLKAGGIYEQYF
>many|TRBV6-5
CASSSDRWNQPQHF
>.|TRBV12-5
CASGLDLSTSLWAGEQYF
>.|TRBV7-2
CASSERQGLLQYF
>many|TRBV28
CASSQTAFGNQPQHF
>.|TRBV7-8
CASSPVGAAWEQYF
>many|TRBV2
CASMVGVSNQPQHF
>many|TRBV12-3/TRBV12-4
CASRSPRDRGPKSSYNEQFF
>many|TRBV14
CASSQVAGPPVQETQYF
>many|TRBV20-1
CSAHLTSSYDQYF
>many|TRBV6-5
CASRGTGHPYGYTF
>many|TRBV19
CASSIPPGGGLSGANVLTF
>many|TRBV15
CATSRDQQGGQPQHF
>many|TRBV12-3/TRBV12-4
CASSFGQTYEQYF
>many|TRBV7-8
CASSSGTGTEEQYF
>.|TRBV6-2/TRBV6-3
CASSRDRVFYEQYF
>many|TRBV10-3
CAISESWSVGKQPQHF
>.|TRBV28
CASSLLTGDKSNYGYTF
>many|TRBV6-1
CASSESGSDETQYF
>many|TRBV29-1
CSVMTSGRNIQYF
>many|TRBV5-1
CASRSGMNTEAFF
>many|TRBV30
CAWSVLQAYEQYF
>many|TRBV3-1
CASSPLFKGSYGYTF
>many|TRBV6-5
CASSSGATRNTEAFF
>few|TRBV13
CASSYDRHIQYF
>.|TRBV27
CASLPWPRDTDTNYGYTF
>many|TRBV2
CASSSSRNSPLHF
>many|TRBV20-1
CSACRTGGGTEAFF
>.|TRBV29-1
CSVGTGVYEQYF
>many|TRBV2
CASSSRDRGSSGANVLTF
>.|TRBV30
CAWSRDSGSGNTIYF
>once|TRBV5-6
CASSSGTDREFYEQYF
>many|TRBV20-1
CSARSGYQPQHF